The 31 T cell receptor beta chains listed next were all sequenced from one sample in a study of human T cells and chemical hapten exposure. Indicated time point: pre-sensitization, week 0. Treatment defined: therapeutic diphenylcyclopropenone sensitization with weekly scalp DPC. In TCRdb, the RACE reads were re-called with MiXCR into one record per CDR3 protein. The data show 85,000 to 90,000 distinct CDR3 sequences, 9.6% seen once. The source was whole blood, collected in connection with sensitization to the hapten diphenylcyclopropenone (DPC). The source of these receptors is a woman between 40 and 50 years old with alopecia areata. Some clones in this sample may be carry-over from other donors' samples.

The chain is built from TRBV29-1 and TRBJ2-1; D is unclear. This CDR3 has 14 residues. The germline gives CDR1 SQVTM, CDR2 ANQGSEA. V was clipped by 5 bases and J by 0 bases, with 11 bases between them. The CDR3 reads CSVRQANSYNEQFF. The CDR3 DNA sequence: TGCAGCGTTCGACAAGCGAACTCCTACAATGAGCAGTTCTTC.

On this clonotype itself: A clone one base away is much larger, so this may be a read error. The CDR3 carries no conserved terminal phenylalanine or tryptophan, so it likely arises from a read error. The V gene is TRBV19, the J gene TRBJ1-2; a weak D match, TRBD1 (5 bases). V was trimmed by 7 bases and J by 9 bases, leaving 21 bases between them. The V gene's germline CDR1 is LNHDA and CDR2 SQIVND (reference sequence). The CDR3 is made up of 14 amino acids. CDR3 loop: CASTSTVTLTSYTY. As DNA, the CDR3 is TGTGCCAGTACCTCGACAGTGACCCTGACGAGCTACACCTAC.

This rearrangement joins TRBV3-1 to TRBJ2-7; the D call may be TRBD1 or TRBD2 (5 bases each). CDR1 and CDR2 from the germline V gene are LGHDT and YNNKEL (reference sequence). V dropped 4 bases and J dropped 2 bases, with 12 bases sitting between them. The CDR3 has 14 amino acids. The CDR3 is CASSPGTSPYEQYF. The CDR3 coding sequence is TGTGCCAGCAGCCCCGGGACCAGCCCCTACGAGCAGTACTTC.

V and J are TRBV11-2 and TRBJ2-3; TRBD2 matches at 9 bases. This CDR3 spans 16 amino acids. After removal of 1 base from V and 0 bases from J, the junction contained 2 bases not matched to a gene. Germline V CDR1 and CDR2: SGHAT, FQNNGV. Here the CDR3 reads CASSLGAGGSTDTQYF. In DNA, the CDR3 is TGTGCCAGCAGCTTAGGAGCGGGGGGAAGCACAGATACGCAGTATTTT.

This clonotype was observed many times. The chain employs TRBV4-1 and TRBJ2-1; no firm D call. Trimming left V 2 bases short and J 7 bases short, with 6 bases between. The length of the CDR3 is 12 residues. CDR1 MGHRA and CDR2 YSYEKL come from the germline V gene. CDR3 residues: CASSQRTNEQFF. The CDR3 DNA follows: TGCGCCAGCAGCCAAAGGACGAATGAGCAGTTCTTC.

The chain combines TRBV19 with TRBJ2-3, with D hard to call. V was clipped by 3 bases and J by 0 bases, with 10 bases between them. This CDR3 has 15 residues. In germline, CDR1 is LNHDA, CDR2 SQIVND (reference sequence). The CDR3 is CASSIFIRSTDTQYF. In nucleotides, the CDR3 is TGTGCCAGTAGTATTTTCATCCGCAGCACAGATACGCAGTATTTT. Full variable domain (rest looked up from reference TRBV19 and TRBJ2-3): DGGITQSPKYLFRKEGQNVTLSCEQNLNHDAMYWYRQDPGQGLRLIYYSQIVNDFQKGDIAEGYSVSREKKESFPLTVTSAQKNPTAFYLCASSIFIRSTDTQYFGPGTRLTVL.

This chain uses TRBV18 with TRBJ2-7; 7 bases line up with TRBD1. Germline V lookup: CDR1 KGHSH, CDR2 LQKENI. V gave up 0 bases and J gave up 5 bases; unmatched junction bases: 7. This CDR3 is built from 15 residues. The chain's CDR3 is CASSPPAGGLHEQYF. For the CDR3, the DNA is TGTGCCAGCTCACCACCGGCAGGGGGTCTGCACGAGCAGTACTTC.

This chain joins TRBV6-6 and TRBJ1-6; TRBD1 matches at 7 bases. V lost 5 bases to trimming and J lost 3 bases; unmatched junction nucleotides: 10. Per the germline V gene, CDR1 is MNHNY and CDR2 is SVGAGI (reference sequence). CDR3 length: 17 residues. The CDR3 nucleotides are TGTGCCAGCAGTCGAGCAGGGGGTGGTGGCTATAATTCACCCCTCCACTTT. This gives the protein CASSRAGGGGYNSPLHF.

This clonotype occurred many times. The chain joins TRBV20-1 to TRBJ1-2; 9 bases map to TRBD1. The CDR3 is 14 residues long. In germline, CDR1 is DFQATT, CDR2 SNEGSKA (reference sequence). Trimming removed 7 bases from V and 4 bases from J; junction bases left unmatched: 10. For the CDR3, the DNA is TGCAGTGTTCGAACGGACAGGGGAGGCTATGGCTACACCTTC. Protein product: CSVRTDRGGYGYTF.

This clonotype was seen more than once but under ten times. The rearrangement uses TRBV7-6 and TRBJ2-7; the D gene could be TRBD1 or TRBD2 (5 bases each). Germline loops: CDR1 SGHVS, CDR2 FNYEAQ. V shed 6 bases and J shed 3 bases, with 15 bases lying between them. CDR3 size: 14 residues. CDR3 in DNA: TGTGCCAGCAGTCCGGGGCCCTTGGTCTACGAGCAGTACTTC. Amino acids: CASSPGPLVYEQYF.

The V gene is TRBV7-9, the J gene TRBJ2-1; 7 bases agree with TRBD2. V dropped 1 base and J dropped 1; count of bases not matched to a gene: 7. This CDR3 spans 17 amino acids. The germline V gene has CDR1 SEHNR and CDR2 FQNEAQ (reference sequence). CDR3 bases: TGTGCCAGCAGCTTAGGTTCCGGGGGGTGGTCCTACAATGAGCAGTTCTTC. This translates into CASSLGSGGWSYNEQFF.

This clonotype occurred many times. J is TRBJ1-6 and V is TRBV7-8; D is possibly TRBD1 (5 bases). CDR1 is SGHVS and CDR2 is FQNEAQ in the germline V gene. V lost 7 bases to trimming and J lost 7 bases, with 32 bases between them. This CDR3 region has 20 residues. The CDR3 region has the DNA TGTGCCAGCACCTCATTATTCGGGGGAGTGGGCTCGGGACTGAATTCACCCCTCCACTTT. Translation gives CASTSLFGGVGSGLNSPLHF.

This chain links TRBV6-2 or TRBV6-3 with TRBJ1-1, with 9 positions matching TRBD1. The CDR3 runs to 15 residues. Germline CDR1 MNHEY, CDR2 SVGEGT. The ends lost 2 bases at V and 5 bases at J; junction bases unmatched: 6. CDR3 amino acids: CASSYRQGVGTEAFF. CDR3 sequence (DNA): TGTGCCAGCAGTTACAGACAGGGGGTAGGAACTGAAGCTTTCTTT.

This clonotype has a count of ten or more. The chain combines TRBV28 with TRBJ1-5; 10 positions match TRBD1. V lost 6 bases, J lost 7 bases, and 9 bases stayed unmatched. The CDR3 covers 15 residues. Looked up from germline, CDR1 is MDHEN and CDR2 is SYDVKM. DNA of the CDR3: TGTGCCAGCAGCGGACCGGGACAGGGGTTGCAGCCCCAGCATTTT. Its protein is CASSGPGQGLQPQHF.

The CDR3 spells CASSLLTGRDIQYF. DNA of the CDR3: TGTGCCAGCAGTTTACTCACAGGGAGGGACATTCAGTACTTC. The chain recombines TRBV27 with TRBJ2-4, with TRBD2 as a possible D gene (7 bases). The CDR3 covers 14 residues. From germline, CDR1 is MNHEY and CDR2 SMNVEV (reference sequence). Trimming stripped 2 bases from V and 8 bases from J, with 13 bases between.

In regard to this clonotype: A much larger clone is a single base away; this may be a read error. The chain has TRBV10-3 and TRBJ1-4; 8 nucleotides line up with TRBD1. CDR3 length: 13 residues. Trimming removed 6 bases from V and 9 bases from J; junction bases left unmatched: 6. Germline CDR1 ENHRY, CDR2 SYGVKD. For the CDR3, the DNA is TGTGCCATCAGGCGGGACAGGAATCAAAAACTGTTTTTT. Translation: CAIRRDRNQKLFF.

V usage is TRBV18 and J usage is TRBJ1-1, with 7 bases matching TRBD1. Germline CDR1 and CDR2: KGHSH and LQKENI. The CDR3 is made up of 16 amino acids. With V trimmed by 4 bases and J by 1 base, 9 bases remained unmatched. CDR3 region: CASSQLRQGTNTEAFF. CDR3 nucleotide sequence: TGTGCCAGCTCACAGCTACGACAGGGAACGAACACTGAAGCTTTCTTT. The full variable domain, rest sourced from reference TRBV18 and TRBJ1-1, is NAGVMQNPRHLVRRRGQEARLRCSPMKGHSHVYWYRQLPEEGLKFMVYLQKENIIDESGMPKERFSAEFPKEGPSILRIQQVVRGDSAAYFCASSQLRQGTNTEAFFGQGTRLTVV.

The J gene is TRBJ2-7, the V gene TRBV7-9, with TRBD1 identical over 9 bases. The V gene's germline CDR1 is SEHNR and CDR2 FQNEAQ (reference sequence). V lost 5 bases, J lost 4 bases, and 12 bases stayed unmatched. CDR3 length: 16 amino acids. CDR3 sequence: CASSPGWRDRAYEQYF. For the CDR3, the DNA is TGTGCCAGCAGCCCAGGGTGGCGGGACAGGGCTTACGAGCAGTACTTC.

This clonotype was picked up a small number of times. The gene calls are TRBV12-3 or TRBV12-4 and TRBJ1-2; no firm D call. V lost 7 bases to trimming and J lost 4 bases, with 13 bases between them. This CDR3 is built from 13 residues. CDR3 sequence reads: CASTETFLYGYTF. The CDR3 DNA is TGTGCCAGCACCGAAACATTCCTCTATGGCTACACCTTC.

This clonotype has a count of ten or more. This chain links TRBV18 with TRBJ1-1; D might be TRBD1 (5 bases). Trimming removed 3 bases at V and 4 bases at J, with 15 bases between. CDR1 and CDR2 from the germline V gene are KGHSH and LQKENI. This CDR3 region has 15 residues. The CDR3: CASSPSVVRGTEAFF. The CDR3 coding sequence is TGTGCCAGCTCACCCTCGGTCGTGAGGGGCACTGAAGCTTTCTTT.

This chain joins TRBV7-2 and TRBJ2-6; 7 bases are shared with TRBD2. V trimming: 5 bases; J trimming: 2 bases; junction bases outside the gene matches: 9. Germline-derived CDR1 and CDR2 are SGHTA and FQGNSA. This CDR3 is built from 17 residues. Here the CDR3 reads CASSPRGTTTGANVLTF. In nucleotides, the CDR3 is TGTGCCAGCAGCCCCAGAGGGACTACCACTGGGGCCAACGTCCTGACTTTC.

This clonotype was observed a handful of times. V usage is TRBV20-1 and J usage is TRBJ2-5, with D possibly matching TRBD1 (5 bases). Looked up from germline, CDR1 is DFQATT and CDR2 is SNEGSKA (reference sequence). The CDR3 extends over 12 amino acids. The V end was cut by 5 bases, the J end by 4 bases, with 11 bases between. DNA of the CDR3: TGCAGTGCTTTACAGGATTTAGAGACCCAGTACTTC. Residues: CSALQDLETQYF.

This clonotype was detected only once. The rearrangement uses TRBV12-3 or TRBV12-4 and TRBJ2-3, with D perhaps matching TRBD1 (5 bases). Trimming left V 2 bases short and J 2 bases short, with 8 bases between. CDR3 length: 14 amino acids. The CDR3 reads CASSLTQDTDTQYF. The DNA of the CDR3 is TGTGCCAGCAGTTTAACACAGGACACAGATACGCAGTATTTT.

The chain has TRBV29-1 and TRBJ1-2; TRBD1 might be the D (5 bases). CDR1 and CDR2 (germline): SQVTM, ANQGSEA. The V and J ends lost 0 bases and 8 bases respectively, with 10 bases between them. The CDR3 consists of 12 residues. The CDR3 loop reads CSVEDTGGGYTF. In nucleotides, the CDR3 is TGCAGCGTTGAAGATACAGGAGGAGGCTACACCTTC.

The chain has TRBV5-5 and TRBJ1-2; D is unresolved. The CDR3 consists of 13 residues. Germline V gene data show CDR1 as SGHKS and CDR2 as YYEKEE (reference sequence). The V and J ends lost 1 base and 7 bases respectively, with 11 bases between them. The CDR3 sequence is CASSLRLGSGYTF. The CDR3 DNA follows: TGTGCCAGCAGCTTGAGGTTGGGGTCTGGCTACACCTTC.

This clonotype was recorded many times. This chain uses TRBV4-2 with TRBJ1-3; D unresolved. V shed 0 bases and J shed 0 bases, with 9 bases lying between them. The CDR3 length is 16 residues. Germline CDR1 and CDR2: LGHNA and YNFKEQ. CDR3 nucleotide sequence: TGTGCCAGCAGCCAAGAGTGGCAGAGCTCTGGAAACACCATATATTTT. It encodes CASSQEWQSSGNTIYF.

There are many counts of this clonotype. The gene calls are TRBV29-1 and TRBJ1-1, with D hard to call. Deletions cut 1 base from V and 14 bases from J, with 11 bases between. CDR1 and CDR2 (germline): SQVTM, ANQGSEA. This CDR3 has 10 residues. The CDR3 here is CSVEGRRGFF. In nucleotides, the CDR3 is TGCAGCGTTGAAGGGAGGAGAGGCTTCTTT.

This clonotype was observed at least ten times. The rearrangement links TRBV11-3 to TRBJ2-7; weak D call: TRBD2 (6 bases). The CDR3 has 14 amino acids. Germline CDR1 reads SGHNT; CDR2 reads YENEEA. V was shortened by 5 bases and J by 6 bases, with 17 bases between the two germline ends. Here the CDR3 DNA reads TGTGCCAGCAGCCAGGAGGGAGGTAGTGGCGAGCAGTACTTC. Its protein is CASSQEGGSGEQYF.

This clonotype was observed a few times. The rearrangement uses TRBV11-2 and TRBJ2-1, with 7 positions matching TRBD1. The CDR3 contains 13 residues. J was trimmed by 6 bases and V by 3 bases; bases with no gene match: 2. Germline CDR1 is SGHAT and CDR2 is FQNNGV. The CDR3 DNA follows: TGTGCCAGCAGCTTGGGGACAGCCAATGAGCAGTTCTTC. It yields the protein CASSLGTANEQFF.

This clonotype was detected a few times. The chain uses TRBV5-1 and TRBJ2-7; tentative D call: TRBD2 (7 bases). The V end lost 7 bases, the J end lost 2 bases, and 16 bases lay between the germline ends. CDR1 is SGHRS, CDR2 YFSETQ, per germline. The CDR3 totals 14 residues. CDR3 loop: CASADSRGPYEQYF. CDR3 DNA: TGCGCCAGCGCTGACTCGCGGGGGCCCTACGAGCAGTACTTC.

This clonotype was recorded at least ten times. The chain has TRBV6-2 or TRBV6-3 and TRBJ1-1; D possibly corresponds to TRBD1 (5 bases). Per germline, CDR1 MNHEY and CDR2 SVGEGT. V was pared by 6 bases and J by 1 base, with 18 bases between. The CDR3 is made up of 16 amino acids. Written as DNA, the CDR3 is TGTGCCAGCAGCTACAATCCGGGGGTCACGAACACTGAAGCTTTCTTT. Protein sequence: CASSYNPGVTNTEAFF.